This T cell receptor (beta chain) was captured by sequencing in a study of CD8+CD57+ T cells in acquired aplastic anemia. Study summary: Average DNA yield from sorted CD4+ and CD8+ cells was around 3 ug.

Looked up from germline, CDR1 is SGHTA and CDR2 is FQGNSA. V gave up 5 bases and J gave up 5 bases, with 15 bases separating them. This CDR3 is built from 14 residues. Study-level results: Patients and controls were found to share over 25 CD8+ CDR3 sequences.

Patients picked for sequencing had shown CD8+CD57+ cell expansion detected by flow cytometry. The cohort consisted entirely of patients having severe acquired aplastic anemia. Patients had not yet gotten any therapy when their blood was taken for sampling. With regard to this clonotype: The antigen remains unidentified.

Both TCR beta VDJ combination and CDR3 sequence profiling were carried out. Genomic DNA was the template for this profiling. In TCRdb, the reads were re-called with MiXCR into one record per CDR3 protein. The repertoire holds over 150,000 distinct CDR3 sequences, with 50% to 65% as singletons. The TCR was taken from a human donor with aplastic anemia. The sample consisted of sorted CD4+, CD8+, or CD8+CD57+ T cells (not recorded which) from PBMCs. The chain carries TRBV7-2 and TRBJ2-5; D may be TRBD2 (6 bases). Written as DNA, the CDR3 is TGTGCCAGCAGCGGACCGGGGGTCCTGGAGACCCAGTACTTC. This sequence encodes CASSGPGVLETQYF.